These 23 T cell receptor beta chains share one sample of origin, sequenced in a study of cytomegalovirus exposure and HLA in healthy donors. This PCR relied on a set of 60 Vbeta primers and 13 Jbeta primers. Clones were sequenced by immunoSEQ multiplex PCR, and TCRdb holds only the in-frame ones, with some missing. The sample shows around 64,000 clones, and 2% to 3% sits with its ten largest clones. Sequenced: PBMCs. These receptor sequences come from a female donor in good health and CMV-seropositive.

The rearrangement joins TRBV19 to TRBJ1-5, with 8 bases matching TRBD1. Germline lookup yields CDR1 LNHDA and CDR2 SQIVND (reference sequence). CDR3 size: 17 residues. V dropped 5 bases and J dropped 3; count of bases not matched to a gene: 12. The CDR3 DNA is TGTGCCAGTAGTGCCCCCGGGACAGGACACTTCAATCAGCCCCAGCATTTT. Translation gives CASSAPGTGHFNQPQHF.

The J gene is TRBJ1-2, the V gene TRBV6-5, with 9 positions matching TRBD1. J was trimmed by 4 bases and V by 4 bases; bases with no gene match: 10. Germline V gives CDR1 MNHEY, CDR2 SVGAGI. This CDR3 has 16 residues. The chain's CDR3 is CASSSSNRGLGYGYTF. The CDR3 DNA reads TGTGCCAGCAGTTCCTCTAACAGGGGGCTTGGCTATGGCTACACCTTC.

This chain uses TRBV6-5 with TRBJ2-3, with 12 bases identical to TRBD2. Germline V gene data show CDR1 as MNHEY and CDR2 as SVGAGI. The V and J ends lost 6 bases and 5 bases, in that order; junction bases with no gene match: 6. The CDR3 is made up of 15 amino acids. CDR3 in DNA: TGTGCCAGCAGCCGGACTAGCGGGGCACTAGATACGCAGTATTTT. Translating it yields CASSRTSGALDTQYF.

This clone registers medium-sized by frequency. For the CDR3, the DNA is TGTGCCAGCAGCTTAGGGAGGACAGGAGCCTCTGGAAACACCATATATTTT. It is translated as CASSLGRTGASGNTIYF. The rearrangement joins TRBV7-9 to TRBJ1-3; 7 positions agree with TRBD1. The germline V gene has CDR1 SEHNR and CDR2 FQNEAQ (reference sequence). This CDR3 comprises 17 residues. Unmatched junction bases numbered 6, after V lost 1 base and J lost 0 bases.

The rearrangement uses TRBV18 and TRBJ1-2, with 7 bases fitting TRBD1. The germline V gene has CDR1 KGHSH and CDR2 LQKENI. The CDR3 length is 15 residues. V lost 7 bases to trimming and J lost 3 bases; unmatched junction nucleotides: 11. The CDR3 bases are TGTGCCAGCTTCCCTGGAGAGGGGGCTGACTATGGCTACACCTTC. Its protein is CASFPGEGADYGYTF.

This chain links TRBV18 with TRBJ2-3, with 7 positions matching TRBD1. V shed 0 bases and J 2 bases; nucleotides not matched to a gene: 5. CDR1 KGHSH and CDR2 LQKENI come from the germline V gene. The CDR3 has 16 residues. CDR3 amino acids: CASSPPAQGYTDTQYF. DNA of the CDR3: TGTGCCAGCTCACCACCGGCACAGGGGTACACAGATACGCAGTATTTT.

The chain carries TRBV5-1 and TRBJ1-6; TRBD1 aligns across 7 bases. CDR1 is SGHRS, CDR2 YFSETQ, per germline. V trimming: 4 bases; J trimming: 9 bases; junction bases outside the gene matches: 13. The CDR3 loop spans 16 amino acids. The CDR3 nucleotides read TGCGCCAGCAGCGCCGGGACAGCAAACCACGTTTCACCCCTCCACTTT. This gives the protein CASSAGTANHVSPLHF.

The rearrangement links TRBV11-2 to TRBJ2-2; D call uncertain. Germline values: CDR1 SGHAT, CDR2 FQNNGV. V lost 7 bases and J 7 bases, leaving 19 bases between the germline ends. The CDR3 consists of 15 residues. This CDR3 reads CASTPTVAVGGELFF. DNA of the CDR3: TGTGCCAGCACCCCGACTGTGGCTGTGGGCGGGGAGCTGTTTTTT.

The chain has TRBV11-2 and TRBJ2-5; 7 nucleotides agree with TRBD2. After removal of 2 bases from V and 2 bases from J, the junction contained 8 bases not matched to a gene. This CDR3 comprises 16 residues. Germline lookup yields CDR1 SGHAT and CDR2 FQNNGV. Written as DNA, the CDR3 is TGTGCCAGCAGCTTAACCGAGACTAGCAATCAAGAGACCCAGTACTTC. Translated: CASSLTETSNQETQYF.

The rearrangement links TRBV5-4 to TRBJ1-2, with 12 bases identical to TRBD1. The trim removed 0 bases at V and 7 bases at J, leaving 7 bases unmatched. CDR1 is SGHNT and CDR2 is YYREEE in the germline V gene (reference sequence). CDR3 length: 16 amino acids. The CDR3 DNA reads TGTGCCAGCAGCTTGGCCGGGACAGGGGGCAAGAGTGGCTACACCTTC. Amino acid sequence: CASSLAGTGGKSGYTF. The variable domain in full, with the rest retrieved from reference TRBV5-4 and TRBJ1-2, is ETGVTQSPTHLIKTRGQQVTLRCSSQSGHNTVSWYQQALGQGPQFIFQYYREEENGRGNFPPRFSGLQFPNYSSELNVNALELDDSALYLCASSLAGTGGKSGYTFGSGTRLTVV.

The chain joins TRBV9 to TRBJ2-7; TRBD1 matches at 9 bases. Germline V gene data show CDR1 as SGDLS and CDR2 as YYNGEE. The CDR3 totals 14 residues. V was clipped by 3 bases and J by 6 bases; unmatched bases: 7. The CDR3 DNA sequence: TGTGCCAGCAGCGCTCGGACAGGGGCTTCCGAGCAGTACTTC. Its protein is CASSARTGASEQYF.

The chain uses TRBV10-1 and TRBJ2-4; a possible D gene is TRBD1 (5 bases). The V end was cut by 2 bases, the J end by 6 bases, with 11 bases between. Germline V CDR1 and CDR2: WNHNN, SYGVQD (reference sequence). This CDR3 comprises 14 residues. In DNA form, the CDR3 reads TGCGCCAGCAGTGAGGGTCAGGGCGGAAACATTCAGTACTTC. Protein sequence: CASSEGQGGNIQYF.

This rearrangement joins TRBV6-1 to TRBJ2-3; 15 bases are a match to TRBD2. Germline CDR1 reads MNHNS; CDR2 reads SASEGT. This CDR3 is 17 amino acids long. Trimming at V came to 3 bases and at J to 0 bases, leaving 1 base not matched to a gene. The CDR3 is CASSEGLAGGSTDTQYF. DNA for the CDR3: TGTGCCAGCAGTGAGGGACTAGCGGGGGGTAGCACAGATACGCAGTATTTT.

The chain combines TRBV28 with TRBJ2-5, with unresolved D. CDR3 length: 13 residues. V gave up 5 bases and J gave up 2 bases, with 9 bases separating them. The V gene's germline CDR1 is MDHEN and CDR2 SYDVKM. The CDR3 DNA reads TGTGCCAGCAGTGAGAGGCAACAAGAGACCCAGTACTTC. Protein: CASSERQQETQYF.

J is TRBJ1-5 and V is TRBV9; D is unclear. Trimming left V 0 bases short and J 7 bases short, with 8 bases between. In germline, CDR1 is SGDLS, CDR2 YYNGEE. The CDR3 spans 13 residues. This CDR3 is CASSVGAMQPQHF. The CDR3 DNA reads as TGTGCCAGCAGCGTAGGGGCTATGCAGCCCCAGCATTTT.

This rearrangement joins TRBV27 to TRBJ2-3; no clear D. The CDR3 is 14 residues long. The V end was cut by 0 bases, the J end by 3 bases, with 7 bases between. Per germline, CDR1 MNHEY and CDR2 SMNVEV (reference sequence). The CDR3, as DNA: TGTGCCAGCAGTTTATCGAGGCGTACAGATACGCAGTATTTT. This sequence encodes CASSLSRRTDTQYF.

The chain joins TRBV2 to TRBJ1-2; perhaps TRBD1 as D (5 bases). The CDR3 has 14 amino acids. From germline, CDR1 is SNHLY and CDR2 FYNNEI. V gave up 5 bases and J gave up 6 bases, with 16 bases separating them. CDR3 nucleotide sequence: TGTGCCAGCAGTTTCCTGGCAGGGATTCATGGCTACACCTTC. It specifies CASSFLAGIHGYTF.

The chain joins TRBV7-9 to TRBJ2-6; 7 bases align to TRBD2. Looked up from germline, CDR1 is SEHNR and CDR2 is FQNEAQ (reference sequence). This CDR3 has 17 residues. V lost 9 bases and J lost 4; bases outside the gene matches: 15. The DNA for the CDR3 is TGTGCCAGTGCGCCAGAAGCGGGGCGTAAGGGGGCCAACGTCCTGACTTTC. Its protein product is CASAPEAGRKGANVLTF.

V gene TRBV5-1 combines with J gene TRBJ2-7, with 8 bases that match TRBD1. The CDR3 sequence is 16 residues long. With 2 bases clipped from V and 3 bases from J, the junction kept 10 bases outside the gene matches. Per germline, CDR1 SGHRS and CDR2 YFSETQ. DNA of the CDR3: TGCGCCAGCAGCTTTCCTCGGGACAGGAGGGACTACGAGCAGTACTTC. This gives the protein CASSFPRDRRDYEQYF.

The CDR3 DNA reads as TGTGCCAGCAGCACATCACGCCTGAGGGGCTACACCTTC. It translates to CASSTSRLRGYTF. The chain uses TRBV5-6 and TRBJ1-2, with D hard to call. V was cut by 4 bases and J by 8 bases, with 15 bases left in between. This CDR3 region has 13 residues. In germline, CDR1 is SGHDT, CDR2 YYEEEE.

The rearrangement links TRBV25-1 to TRBJ1-2, with D maybe TRBD1 (6 bases). CDR1 is MGHDK, CDR2 SYGVNS, per germline. The V and J ends lost 5 bases and 0 bases respectively, with 7 bases between them. CDR3 size: 13 residues. CDR3 nucleotide sequence: TGTGCCAGCAGTCGGACAGCTAACTATGGCTACACCTTC. This codes for CASSRTANYGYTF.

This chain connects TRBV28 to TRBJ1-2, with TRBD1 identical over 9 bases. The junction had 8 bases not matched to a gene; V was cut back by 10 bases and J by 5 bases. There are 13 residues in the CDR3. Looked up from germline, CDR1 is MDHEN and CDR2 is SYDVKM. The CDR3: CANKPGQGYGYTF. CDR3 coding DNA: TGTGCCAATAAGCCGGGACAGGGATATGGCTACACCTTC.

V usage is TRBV19 and J usage is TRBJ2-7; TRBD1 agrees at 8 bases. Germline CDR1 reads LNHDA; CDR2 reads SQIVND (reference sequence). J lost 6 bases, V lost 6 bases, and 7 bases had no gene match. CDR3 size: 13 residues. The CDR3 DNA reads TGTGCCAGTAGCCCCTTCGGACAGGGCGAGCAGTACTTC. This gives the protein CASSPFGQGEQYF.